This T cell receptor (beta chain) is from a study of molecular identifiers for immune sequencing clone quantification. Each CDR3 protein gets one entry after TCRdb re-called the PCR reads with MiXCR. This sample carries hundreds of thousands of distinct CDR3 sequences, 25% of them seen once, and the ten largest clones take 0.7% to 0.95%. Naive CD8 library inputs spanned about 18,000 to 1,100,000 sorted cells and 10%, 30% or 50% RNA. Based on a CD8+CD4-CCR7+CD45RA+ profile, naive CD8 T cells were sorted. This clonotype has only a few counts. Germline lookup yields CDR1 LNHDA and CDR2 SQIVND (reference sequence). Losses at the gene ends were 3 bases for V and 1 base for J; bases not matched to a gene: 2. CDR3 length equals 15 residues.

The sequence was collected from a human donor in good health. Some libraries in this study had Jurkat cell RNA spiked in. The chain recombines TRBV19 with TRBJ2-7; TRBD2 matches 11 bases. The sample consisted of naive CD8+ T cells from blood, with Jurkat cell RNA spiked in. Subset indicated: FACS-sorted CD8+CD4-CCR7+CD45RA+ naive T cells. The CDR3 bases are TGTGCCAGTAGTATTCTAGCGGGAGGTTCCTACGAGCAGTACTTC. Translated: CASSILAGGSYEQYF. Using reference TRBV19 and TRBJ2-7 for the parts outside the CDR3, the full variable domain is DGGITQSPKYLFRKEGQNVTLSCEQNLNHDAMYWYRQDPGQGLRLIYYSQIVNDFQKGDIAEGYSVSREKKESFPLTVTSAQKNPTAFYLCASSILAGGSYEQYFGPGTRLTVT.